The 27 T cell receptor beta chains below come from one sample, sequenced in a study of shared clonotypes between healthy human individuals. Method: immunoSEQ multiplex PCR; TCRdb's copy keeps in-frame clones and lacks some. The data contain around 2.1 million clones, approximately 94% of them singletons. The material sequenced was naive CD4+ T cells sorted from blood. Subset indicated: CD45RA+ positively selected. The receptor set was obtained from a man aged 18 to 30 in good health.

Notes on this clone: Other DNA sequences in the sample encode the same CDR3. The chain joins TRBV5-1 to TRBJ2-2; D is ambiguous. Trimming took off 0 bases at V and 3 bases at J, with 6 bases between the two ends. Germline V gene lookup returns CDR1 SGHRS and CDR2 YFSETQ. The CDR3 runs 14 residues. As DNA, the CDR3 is TGCGCCAGCAGCTTGGTGACGGACACCGGGGAGCTGTTTTTT. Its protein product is CASSLVTDTGELFF.

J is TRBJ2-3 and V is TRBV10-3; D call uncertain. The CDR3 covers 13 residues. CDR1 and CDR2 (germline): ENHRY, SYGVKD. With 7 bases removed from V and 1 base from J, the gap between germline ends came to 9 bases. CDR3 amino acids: CAIKGMGTDTQYF. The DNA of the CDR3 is TGTGCCATCAAGGGTATGGGCACAGATACGCAGTATTTT.

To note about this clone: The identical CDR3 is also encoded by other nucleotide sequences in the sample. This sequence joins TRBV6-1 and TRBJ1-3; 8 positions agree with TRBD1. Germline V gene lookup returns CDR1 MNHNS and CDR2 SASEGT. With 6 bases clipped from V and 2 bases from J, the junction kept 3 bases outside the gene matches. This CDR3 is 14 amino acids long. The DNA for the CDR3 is TGTGCCAGCAGCGACAGGGGAGCTGGAAACACCATATATTTT. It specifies CASSDRGAGNTIYF.

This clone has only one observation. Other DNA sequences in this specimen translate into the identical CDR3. CDR3 sequence reads: CASSLSGTNYGYTF. Written as DNA, the CDR3 is TGTGCCAGCAGCTTATCGGGAACTAACTATGGCTACACCTTC. The rearrangement uses TRBV7-2 and TRBJ1-2; D is ambiguous. This CDR3 region has 14 residues. V lost 2 bases to trimming and J lost 0 bases, with 7 bases between them. Germline loops: CDR1 SGHTA, CDR2 FQGNSA. Combining the CDR3 with reference TRBV7-2 and TRBJ1-2 gives the whole variable domain GAGVSQSPSNKVTEKGKDVELRCDPISGHTALYWYRQSLGQGLEFLIYFQGNSAPDKSGLPSDRFSAERTGGSVSTLTIQRTQQEDSAVYLCASSLSGTNYGYTFGSGTRLTVV.

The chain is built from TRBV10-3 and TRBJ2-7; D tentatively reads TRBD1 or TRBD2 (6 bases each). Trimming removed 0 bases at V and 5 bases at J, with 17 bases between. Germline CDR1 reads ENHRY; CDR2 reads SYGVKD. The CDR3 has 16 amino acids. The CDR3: CAISESNGGASHEQYF. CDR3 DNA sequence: TGTGCCATCAGTGAGTCGAACGGGGGCGCATCCCACGAGCAGTACTTC.

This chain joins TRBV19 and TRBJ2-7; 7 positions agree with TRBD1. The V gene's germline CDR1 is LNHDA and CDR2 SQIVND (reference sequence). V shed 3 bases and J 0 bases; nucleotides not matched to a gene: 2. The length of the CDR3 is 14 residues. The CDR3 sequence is CASSIWDSSYEQYF. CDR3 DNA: TGTGCCAGTAGTATTTGGGACAGCTCCTACGAGCAGTACTTC.

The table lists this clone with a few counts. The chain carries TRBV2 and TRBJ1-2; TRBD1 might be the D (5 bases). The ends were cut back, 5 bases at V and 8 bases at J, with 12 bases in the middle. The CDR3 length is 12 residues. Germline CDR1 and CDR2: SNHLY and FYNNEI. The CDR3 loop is CASSQGTRGYTF. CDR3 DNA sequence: TGTGCCAGCAGTCAGGGTACTCGAGGCTACACCTTC.

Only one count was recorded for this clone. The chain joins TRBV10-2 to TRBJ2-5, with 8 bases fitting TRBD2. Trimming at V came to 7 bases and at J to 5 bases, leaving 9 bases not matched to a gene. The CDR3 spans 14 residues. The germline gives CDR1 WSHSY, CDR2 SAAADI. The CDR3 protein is CASNGGAGGETQYF. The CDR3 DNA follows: TGCGCCAGCAATGGGGGGGCGGGAGGCGAGACCCAGTACTTC.

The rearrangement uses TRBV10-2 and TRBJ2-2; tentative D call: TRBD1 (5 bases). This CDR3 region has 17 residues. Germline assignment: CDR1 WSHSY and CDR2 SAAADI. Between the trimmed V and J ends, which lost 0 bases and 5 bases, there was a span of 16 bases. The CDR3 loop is CASSESGRGLWTGELFF. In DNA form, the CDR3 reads TGCGCCAGCAGTGAGTCTGGTAGGGGATTATGGACCGGGGAGCTGTTTTTT.

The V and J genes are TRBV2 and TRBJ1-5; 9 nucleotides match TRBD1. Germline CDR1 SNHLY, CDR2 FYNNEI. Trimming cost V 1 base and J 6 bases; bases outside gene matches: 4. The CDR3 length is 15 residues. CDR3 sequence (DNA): TGTGCCAGCAGTGAAGGGACAGGGGTTGGTCAGCCCCAGCATTTT. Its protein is CASSEGTGVGQPQHF.

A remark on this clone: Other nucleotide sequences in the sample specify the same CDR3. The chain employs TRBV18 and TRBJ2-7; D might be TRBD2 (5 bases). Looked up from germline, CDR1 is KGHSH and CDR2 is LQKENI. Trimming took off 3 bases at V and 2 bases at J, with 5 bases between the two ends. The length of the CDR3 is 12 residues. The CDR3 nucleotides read TGTGCCAGCTCACCGGGAGCCTACGAGCAGTACTTC. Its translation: CASSPGAYEQYF. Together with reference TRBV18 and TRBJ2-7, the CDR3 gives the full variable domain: NAGVMQNPRHLVRRRGQEARLRCSPMKGHSHVYWYRQLPEEGLKFMVYLQKENIIDESGMPKERFSAEFPKEGPSILRIQQVVRGDSAAYFCASSPGAYEQYFGPGTRLTVT.

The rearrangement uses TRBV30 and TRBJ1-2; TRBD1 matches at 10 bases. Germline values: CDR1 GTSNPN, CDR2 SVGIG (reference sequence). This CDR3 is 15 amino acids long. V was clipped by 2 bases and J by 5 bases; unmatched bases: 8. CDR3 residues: CAWSHQTGGGYGYTF. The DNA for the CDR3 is TGTGCCTGGAGTCACCAGACAGGGGGCGGGTATGGCTACACCTTC.

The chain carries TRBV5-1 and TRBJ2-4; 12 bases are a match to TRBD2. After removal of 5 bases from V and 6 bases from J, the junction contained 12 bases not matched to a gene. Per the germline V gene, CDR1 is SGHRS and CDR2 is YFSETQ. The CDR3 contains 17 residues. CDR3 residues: CASSPSGRAGRGNIQYF. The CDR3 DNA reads TGCGCCAGCAGTCCTAGCGGGAGGGCCGGGCGCGGAAACATTCAGTACTTC.

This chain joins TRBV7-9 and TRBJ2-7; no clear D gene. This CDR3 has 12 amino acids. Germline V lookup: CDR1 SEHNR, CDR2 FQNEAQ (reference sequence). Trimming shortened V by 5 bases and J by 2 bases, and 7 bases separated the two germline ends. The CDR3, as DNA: TGTGCCAGCAGCCCTCTAGCCTACGAGCAGTACTTC. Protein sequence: CASSPLAYEQYF. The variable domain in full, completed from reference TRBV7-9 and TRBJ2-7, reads DTGVSQNPRHKITKRGQNVTFRCDPISEHNRLYWYRQTLGQGPEFLTYFQNEAQLEKSRLLSDRFSAERPKGSFSTLEIQRTEQGDSAMYLCASSPLAYEQYFGPGTRLTVT.

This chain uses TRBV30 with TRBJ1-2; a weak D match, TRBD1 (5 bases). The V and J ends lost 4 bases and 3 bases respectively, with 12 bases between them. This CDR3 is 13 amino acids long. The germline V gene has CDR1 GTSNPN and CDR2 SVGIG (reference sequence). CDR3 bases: TGTGCCTGGACCGTGGACACCTACTATGGCTACACCTTC. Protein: CAWTVDTYYGYTF.

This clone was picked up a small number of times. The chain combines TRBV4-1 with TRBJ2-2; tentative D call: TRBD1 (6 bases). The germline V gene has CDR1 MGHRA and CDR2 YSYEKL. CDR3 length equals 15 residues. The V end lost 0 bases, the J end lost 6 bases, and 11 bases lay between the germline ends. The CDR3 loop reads CASSQDRQGPGELFF. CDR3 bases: TGCGCCAGCAGCCAAGATCGGCAGGGGCCCGGGGAGCTGTTTTTT.

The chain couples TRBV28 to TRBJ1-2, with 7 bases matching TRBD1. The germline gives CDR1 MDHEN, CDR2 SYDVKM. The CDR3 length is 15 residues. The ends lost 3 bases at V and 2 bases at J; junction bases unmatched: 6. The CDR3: CASSFSGTVNYGYTF. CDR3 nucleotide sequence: TGTGCCAGCAGTTTCTCCGGGACAGTGAACTATGGCTACACCTTC.

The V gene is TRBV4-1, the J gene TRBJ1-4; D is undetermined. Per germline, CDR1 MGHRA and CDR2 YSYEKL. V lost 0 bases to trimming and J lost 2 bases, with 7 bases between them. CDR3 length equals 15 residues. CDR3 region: CASSQETRTNEKLFF. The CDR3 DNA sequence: TGCGCCAGCAGCCAAGAAACACGCACTAATGAAAAACTGTTTTTT.

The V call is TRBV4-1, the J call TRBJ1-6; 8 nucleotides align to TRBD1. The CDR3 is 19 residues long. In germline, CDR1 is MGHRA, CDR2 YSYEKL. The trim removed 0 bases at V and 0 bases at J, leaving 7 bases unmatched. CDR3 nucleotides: TGCGCCAGCAGCCAAGATCCCCAGACAGGGGCCTCCTATAATTCACCCCTCCACTTT. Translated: CASSQDPQTGASYNSPLHF.

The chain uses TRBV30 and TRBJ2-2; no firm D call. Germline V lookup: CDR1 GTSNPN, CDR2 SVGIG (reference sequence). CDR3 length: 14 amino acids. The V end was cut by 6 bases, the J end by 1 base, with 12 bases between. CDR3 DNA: TGTGCCTGTCCCCACTGGAGGAACACCGGGGAGCTGTTTTTT. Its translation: CACPHWRNTGELFF.

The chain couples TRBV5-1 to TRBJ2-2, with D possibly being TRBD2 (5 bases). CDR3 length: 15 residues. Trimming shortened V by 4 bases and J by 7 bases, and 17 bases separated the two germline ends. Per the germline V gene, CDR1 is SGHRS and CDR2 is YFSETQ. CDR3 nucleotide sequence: TGCGCCAGCAGCCCGCCCAGCGGTGGTGACGGGGAGCTGTTTTTT. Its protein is CASSPPSGGDGELFF. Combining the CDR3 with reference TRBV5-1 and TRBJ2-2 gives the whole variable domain KAGVTQTPRYLIKTRGQQVTLSCSPISGHRSVSWYQQTPGQGLQFLFEYFSETQRNKGNFPGRFSGRQFSNSRSEMNVSTLELGDSALYLCASSPPSGGDGELFFGEGSRLTVL.

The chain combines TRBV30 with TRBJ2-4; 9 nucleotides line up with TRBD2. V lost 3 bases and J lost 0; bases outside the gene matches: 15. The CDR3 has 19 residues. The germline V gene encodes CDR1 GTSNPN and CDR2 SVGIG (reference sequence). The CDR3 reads CAWSPGLARPGVAKNIQYF. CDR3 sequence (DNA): TGTGCCTGGAGCCCTGGACTAGCGCGTCCCGGAGTAGCCAAAAACATTCAGTACTTC.

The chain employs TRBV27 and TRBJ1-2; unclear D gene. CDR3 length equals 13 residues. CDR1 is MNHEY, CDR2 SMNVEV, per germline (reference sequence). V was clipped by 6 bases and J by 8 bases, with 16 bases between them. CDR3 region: CASSRRDSRGYTF. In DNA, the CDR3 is TGTGCCAGCAGCCGTAGGGATTCTCGGGGCTACACCTTC.

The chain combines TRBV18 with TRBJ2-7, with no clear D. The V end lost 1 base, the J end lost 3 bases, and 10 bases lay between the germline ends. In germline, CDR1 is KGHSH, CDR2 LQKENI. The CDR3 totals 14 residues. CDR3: CASSPRLTDYEQYF. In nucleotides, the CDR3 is TGTGCCAGCTCACCACGACTGACGGACTACGAGCAGTACTTC.

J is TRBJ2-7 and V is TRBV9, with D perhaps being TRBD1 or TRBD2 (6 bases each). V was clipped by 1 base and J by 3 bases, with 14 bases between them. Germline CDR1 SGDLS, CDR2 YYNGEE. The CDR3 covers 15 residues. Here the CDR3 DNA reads TGTGCCAGCAGCGTACACAGGGAAGCGGGCTACGAGCAGTACTTC. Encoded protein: CASSVHREAGYEQYF.

For the CDR3, the DNA is TGTGCCAGCAGCCCCGTGAGCGGGGGCCCGAATTCCTACGAGCAGTACTTC. This encodes CASSPVSGGPNSYEQYF. The V and J genes are TRBV7-8 and TRBJ2-7; 8 positions match TRBD2. The CDR3 has 17 residues. Germline V gene sequence: CDR1 SGHVS, CDR2 FQNEAQ. The V and J ends lost 5 bases and 1 base, in that order; junction bases with no gene match: 13.

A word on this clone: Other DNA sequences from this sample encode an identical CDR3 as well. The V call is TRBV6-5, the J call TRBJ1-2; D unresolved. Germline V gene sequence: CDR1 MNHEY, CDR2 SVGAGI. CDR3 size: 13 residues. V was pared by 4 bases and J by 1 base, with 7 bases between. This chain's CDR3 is CASSLTSNYGYTF. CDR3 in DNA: TGTGCCAGCAGTTTAACAAGTAACTATGGCTACACCTTC.